Sequencing of this T cell receptor (beta chain) was carried out in a study of regulatory T cells in long-lasting Graves disease. Study details: Patients newly diagnosed with Graves' had been on antithyroid drugs for under 3 months. Study-wide results and limits: Persistent disease favored TRBV28, TRBJ1-2 and TRBJ2-5. Graves' patients with persistent disease showed TCR diversity lower than patients newly diagnosed.

Concerning this clonotype: Its target is not known. The junction and the germline gene differ at one end; a read error may be behind it.

The CDR3 consists of 15 residues. CDR1 is SGHTA, CDR2 FQGNSA, per germline. Library construction for TCR beta used iRepertoire HTBI primers and Arm-PCR of CDR3 regions. TCRdb processed the multiplex PCR reads anew with MiXCR; each CDR3 protein has one entry. The profile covers 400,000 to 500,000 distinct CDR3 sequences, with about 16% appearing a single time and about 23% taken by the ten largest. Time point defined: newly diagnosed GD, antithyroid drugs for less than 3 months. The TCR library was made from RNA extracted from PBMCs. Peripheral blood, at 8 to 9 milliliters, went into EDTA tubes. These data were also reused for a study on T cells in Graves' hyperthyroidism and ophthalmopathy.

The clonotype comes from a woman aged 18-30 years with Graves disease. The chain combines TRBV7-2 with TRBJ2-3; 9 nucleotides agree with TRBD1. The source was peripheral blood mononuclear cells (PBMCs), collected at new diagnosis, from a patient treated with antithyroid drugs. The CDR3, as DNA: TGTGCCAGCAGCTTAACAGGACAGGGGACAGATACGCAGTGTTTT. Its translation: CASSLTGQGTDTQCF. The complete variable domain, with remaining parts taken from reference TRBV7-2 and TRBJ2-3, reads GAGVSQSPSNKVTEKGKDVELRCDPISGHTALYWYRQSLGQGLEFLIYFQGNSAPDKSGLPSDRFSAERTGGSVSTLTIQRTQQEDSAVYLCASSLTGQGTDTQCFGPGTRLTVL.